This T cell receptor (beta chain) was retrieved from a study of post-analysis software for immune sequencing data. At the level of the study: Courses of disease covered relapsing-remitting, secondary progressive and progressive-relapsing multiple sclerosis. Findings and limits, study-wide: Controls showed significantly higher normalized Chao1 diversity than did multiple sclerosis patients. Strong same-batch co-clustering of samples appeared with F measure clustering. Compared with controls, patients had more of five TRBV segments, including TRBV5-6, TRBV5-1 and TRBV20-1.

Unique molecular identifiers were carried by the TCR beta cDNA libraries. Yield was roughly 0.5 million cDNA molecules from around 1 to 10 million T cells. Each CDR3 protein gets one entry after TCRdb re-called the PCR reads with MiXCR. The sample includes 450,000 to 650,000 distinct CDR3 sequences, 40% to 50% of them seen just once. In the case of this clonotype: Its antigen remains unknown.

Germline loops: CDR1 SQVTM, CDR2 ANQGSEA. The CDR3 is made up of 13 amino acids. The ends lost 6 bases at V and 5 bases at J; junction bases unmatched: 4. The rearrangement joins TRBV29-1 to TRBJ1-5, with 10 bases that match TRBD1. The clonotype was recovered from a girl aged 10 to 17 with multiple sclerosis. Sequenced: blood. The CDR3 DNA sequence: TGCAGCGTGGGGGACAGGGGAGATCAGCCCCAGCATTTT. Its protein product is CSVGDRGDQPQHF. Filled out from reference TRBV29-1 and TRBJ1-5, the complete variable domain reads SAVISQKPSRDICQRGTSLTIQCQVDSQVTMMFWYRQQPGQSLTLIATANQGSEATYESGFVIDKFPISRPNLTFSTLTVSNMSPEDSSIYLCSVGDRGDQPQHFGDGTRLSIL.